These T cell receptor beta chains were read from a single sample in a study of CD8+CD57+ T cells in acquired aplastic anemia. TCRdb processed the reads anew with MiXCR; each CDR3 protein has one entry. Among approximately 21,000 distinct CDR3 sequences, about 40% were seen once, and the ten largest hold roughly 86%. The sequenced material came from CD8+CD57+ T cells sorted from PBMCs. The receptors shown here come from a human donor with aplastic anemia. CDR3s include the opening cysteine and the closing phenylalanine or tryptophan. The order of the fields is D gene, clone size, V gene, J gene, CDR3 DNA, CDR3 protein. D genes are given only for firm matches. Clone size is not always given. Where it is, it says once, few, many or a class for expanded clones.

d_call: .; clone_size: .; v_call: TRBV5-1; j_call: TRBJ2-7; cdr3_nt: TGCGCCAGCCAGGGACACTTGGGCACCTACGAGCAGTACTTC; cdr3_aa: CASQGHLGTYEQYF
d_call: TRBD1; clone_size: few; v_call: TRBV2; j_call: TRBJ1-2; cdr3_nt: TGTGCCAGCAGCCCAGACAGGGAAAACTATGGCTACACCTTC; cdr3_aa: CASSPDRENYGYTF
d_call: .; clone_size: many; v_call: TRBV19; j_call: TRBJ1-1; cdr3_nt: TGTGCCAGTAGTATAGATAGGGGTTGGGGTTCGGACACTGAAGCTTTCTTT; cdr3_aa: CASSIDRGWGSDTEAFF
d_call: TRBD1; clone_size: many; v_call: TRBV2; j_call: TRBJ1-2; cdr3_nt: TGTGCCAGCATTGGGGACAGCTTATATGGCTACACCTTC; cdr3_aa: CASIGDSLYGYTF
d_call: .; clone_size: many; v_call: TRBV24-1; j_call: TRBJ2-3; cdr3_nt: TGTGCCACCCGAGGGGACGGCACAGATACGCAGTATTTT; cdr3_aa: CATRGDGTDTQYF
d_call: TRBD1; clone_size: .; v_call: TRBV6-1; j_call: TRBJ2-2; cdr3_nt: TGTGCCAGCAGTTTCGAGAACAGGGGAATCGGGGAGCTGTTTTTT; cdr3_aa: CASSFENRGIGELFF
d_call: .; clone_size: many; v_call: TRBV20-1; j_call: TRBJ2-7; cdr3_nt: TGCAGTGCTAGTCAACCTAGCAAGGTGTACGAGCAGTACTTC; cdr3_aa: CSASQPSKVYEQYF
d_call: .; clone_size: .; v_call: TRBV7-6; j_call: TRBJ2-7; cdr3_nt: TGTGCCAGCAGCTTAGTCCGGGAGCGGTCCTACGAGCAGTACTTC; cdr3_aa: CASSLVRERSYEQYF
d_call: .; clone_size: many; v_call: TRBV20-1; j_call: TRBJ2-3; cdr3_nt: TGCAGTGCTAGGCCCAGCACAGATACGCAGTATTTT; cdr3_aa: CSARPSTDTQYF
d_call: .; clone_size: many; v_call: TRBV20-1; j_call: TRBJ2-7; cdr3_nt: TGCAGTGCTAGAACCGGGACGGGAATTTACGAGCAGTACTTC; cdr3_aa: CSARTGTGIYEQYF
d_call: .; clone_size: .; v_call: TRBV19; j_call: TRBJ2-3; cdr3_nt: TGTGCCAGTAGTCAGGGGCGCCCTTCGACAGATACGCAGTATTTT; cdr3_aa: CASSQGRPSTDTQYF
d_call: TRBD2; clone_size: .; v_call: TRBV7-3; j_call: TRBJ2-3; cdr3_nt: TGTGCCAGCAGCCCCGCGGGGGGGCGGGGCACAGATACGCAGTATTTT; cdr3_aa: CASSPAGGRGTDTQYF
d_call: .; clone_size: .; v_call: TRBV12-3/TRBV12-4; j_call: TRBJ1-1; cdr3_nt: TGTGCCAGCAGTTTAGAGCCAGGCCTAGGCCCTGAAGCCTTCTTT; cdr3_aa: CASSLEPGLGPEAFF
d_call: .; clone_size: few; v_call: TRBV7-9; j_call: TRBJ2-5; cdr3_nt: TGTGCCAGCAGCTTAGGGACTCTCCAAGAGACCCAGTACTTC; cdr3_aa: CASSLGTLQETQYF
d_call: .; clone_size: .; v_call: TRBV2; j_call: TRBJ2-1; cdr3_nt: TGTGCCAGCAGGGGTCTAAGCTCCTACAATGAGCAGTTCTTC; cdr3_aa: CASRGLSSYNEQFF
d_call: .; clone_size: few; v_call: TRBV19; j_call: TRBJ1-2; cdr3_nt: TGTGCCAGTAAAGACGGACCTTATGGCTACACCTTC; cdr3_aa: CASKDGPYGYTF
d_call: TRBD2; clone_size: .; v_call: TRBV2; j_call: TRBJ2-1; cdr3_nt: TGTGCCAGCAGTGGGACTAGCGGGGGGGCCTATGAGCAGTTCTTC; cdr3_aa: CASSGTSGGAYEQFF
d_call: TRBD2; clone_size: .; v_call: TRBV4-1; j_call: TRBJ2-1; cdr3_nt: TGCGCCAGCAGCCAACTGACAACGGGACTAGCGAGTGAGCAGTTCTTC; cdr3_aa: CASSQLTTGLASEQFF
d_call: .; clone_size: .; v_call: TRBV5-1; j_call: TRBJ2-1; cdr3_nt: TGCGCCAGCAGCGTGATGCAGGAGTACAATGAGCAGTTCTTC; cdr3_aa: CASSVMQEYNEQFF
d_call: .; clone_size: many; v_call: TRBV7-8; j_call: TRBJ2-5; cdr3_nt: TGTGCCAGCAGCTTAGCGGAGACCCAGTACTTC; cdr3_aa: CASSLAETQYF
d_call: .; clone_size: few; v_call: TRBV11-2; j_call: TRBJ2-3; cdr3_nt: TGTGCCAGCAGCTTAGGACCATGGGGGACAGATACGCAGTATTTT; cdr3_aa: CASSLGPWGTDTQYF
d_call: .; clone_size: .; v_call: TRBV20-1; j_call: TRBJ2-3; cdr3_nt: TGCAGTGCTAGAGATCCGCTTTTAGATACGCAGTATTTT; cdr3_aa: CSARDPLLDTQYF
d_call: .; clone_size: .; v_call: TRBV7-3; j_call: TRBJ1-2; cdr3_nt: TGTGCCAGCAGCCGTGGGGCGGGCGAAGGCTACACCTTC; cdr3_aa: CASSRGAGEGYTF
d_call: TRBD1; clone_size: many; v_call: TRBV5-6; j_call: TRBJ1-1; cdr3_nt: TGTGCCAGCATCTTCACAGGGGGCCCTATCATGAACACTGAAGCTTTCTTT; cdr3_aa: CASIFTGGPIMNTEAFF
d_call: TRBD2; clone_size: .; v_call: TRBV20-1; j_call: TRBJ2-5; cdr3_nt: TGCAGTGCTAGACAGTCCCAGCGGGGGGGCCAAGAGACCCAGTACTTC; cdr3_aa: CSARQSQRGGQETQYF
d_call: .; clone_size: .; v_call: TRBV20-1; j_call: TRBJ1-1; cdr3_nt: TGCAGTGCTAGAGATCGAAACACTGAAGCTTTCTTT; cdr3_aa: CSARDRNTEAFF
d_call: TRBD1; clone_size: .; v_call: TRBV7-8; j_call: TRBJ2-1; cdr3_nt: TGTGCCAGCAGCTACCGGACAGGGATCAATGAGCAGTTCTTC; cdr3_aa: CASSYRTGINEQFF
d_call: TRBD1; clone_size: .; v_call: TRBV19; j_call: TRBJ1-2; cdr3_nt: TGTGCCAGTAGTGGACAGGGGGACTATGGCTACACCTTC; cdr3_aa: CASSGQGDYGYTF
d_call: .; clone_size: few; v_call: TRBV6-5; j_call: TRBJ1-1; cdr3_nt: TGTGCCAGCAGTTACCCGGTCGACAGGAGAGCTTTCTTT; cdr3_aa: CASSYPVDRRAFF
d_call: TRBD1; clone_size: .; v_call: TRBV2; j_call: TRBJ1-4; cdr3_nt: TGTGCCAGCATCGGGGGAAGAGGACAGGGAAATGAAAAACTGTTTTTT; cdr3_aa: CASIGGRGQGNEKLFF
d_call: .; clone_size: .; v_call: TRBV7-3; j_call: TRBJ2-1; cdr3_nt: TGTGCCAGCAGCTTAAACAGTAACTCCCACAATGAGCAGTTCTTC; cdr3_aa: CASSLNSNSHNEQFF
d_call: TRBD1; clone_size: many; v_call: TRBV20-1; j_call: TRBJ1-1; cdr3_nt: TGCAGTGCTCGAACGGGACAGGAGTACACTGAAGCTTTCTTT; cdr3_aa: CSARTGQEYTEAFF
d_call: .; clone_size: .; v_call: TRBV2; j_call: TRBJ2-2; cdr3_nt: TGTGCCAGCAGAGGTACTAAGAACACCGGGGAGCTGTTTTTT; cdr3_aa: CASRGTKNTGELFF
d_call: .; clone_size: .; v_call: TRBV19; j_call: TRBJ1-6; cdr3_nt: TGTGCCAGTAGTATCGGTGGGACCGGGACTTCCCTCCACTTT; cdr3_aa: CASSIGGTGTSLHF
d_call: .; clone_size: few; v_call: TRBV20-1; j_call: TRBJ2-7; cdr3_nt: TGCAGTGCTAGGGGAGTACAGGGTCGGAACTACGAGCAGTACTTC; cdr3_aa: CSARGVQGRNYEQYF
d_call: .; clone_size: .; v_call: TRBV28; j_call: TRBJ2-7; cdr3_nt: TGTGCCAGCAGCCCGGTGGGGGGCTTGGACGAGCAGTACTTC; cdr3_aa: CASSPVGGLDEQYF
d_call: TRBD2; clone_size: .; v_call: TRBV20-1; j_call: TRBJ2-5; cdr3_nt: TGCAGTGCTAGGTCCCCGGGACTAGCGGGAGGGCCGGGAGAGACCCAGTACTTC; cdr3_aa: CSARSPGLAGGPGETQYF
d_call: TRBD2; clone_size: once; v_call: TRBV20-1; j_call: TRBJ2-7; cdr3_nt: TGCAGTGCTAGGGTGCAGCGGGGGGTCTCCTACGAGCAGTACTTC; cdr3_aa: CSARVQRGVSYEQYF
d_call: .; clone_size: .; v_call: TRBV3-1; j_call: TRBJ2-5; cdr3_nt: TGTGCCAGCAGCCAAGATCGGACCCAGTACTTC; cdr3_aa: CASSQDRTQYF
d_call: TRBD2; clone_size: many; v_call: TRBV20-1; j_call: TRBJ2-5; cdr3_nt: TGCAGTGCCTTAGCGGGAGTACAAGAGACCCAGTACTTC; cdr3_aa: CSALAGVQETQYF
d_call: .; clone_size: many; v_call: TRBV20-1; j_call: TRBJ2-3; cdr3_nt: TGCAGTGCTAGAGATCTTGACTACCCGAGCACAGATACGCAGTATTTT; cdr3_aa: CSARDLDYPSTDTQYF
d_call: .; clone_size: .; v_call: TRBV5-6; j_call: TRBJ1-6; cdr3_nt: TGTGCCAGCAGCTCCAACGGGGGGGCTGAGGATTCACCCCTCCACTTT; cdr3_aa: CASSSNGGAEDSPLHF
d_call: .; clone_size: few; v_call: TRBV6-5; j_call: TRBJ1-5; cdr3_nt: TGTGCCAGCAGTTACTCAGGTTCTGGTCAGCCCCAGCATTTT; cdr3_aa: CASSYSGSGQPQHF
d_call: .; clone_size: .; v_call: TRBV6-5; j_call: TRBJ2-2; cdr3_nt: TGTGCCAGCAGAACAGCCGGCAAAGACGGGGAGCTGTTTTTT; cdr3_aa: CASRTAGKDGELFF
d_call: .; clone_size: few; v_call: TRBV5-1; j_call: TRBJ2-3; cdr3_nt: TGCGCCAGCAGCTTGGTTTCGGATACGCAGTATTTT; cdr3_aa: CASSLVSDTQYF
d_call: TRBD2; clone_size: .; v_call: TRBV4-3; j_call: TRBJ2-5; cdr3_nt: TGCGCCAGCAGCCAAGAAGATCCTAGCGGGCAGGGGACCCAGTACTTC; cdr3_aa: CASSQEDPSGQGTQYF
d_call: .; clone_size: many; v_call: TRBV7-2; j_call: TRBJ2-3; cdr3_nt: TGTGCCAGCAACCGGTGGGAACAGGGTCCGTATTTT; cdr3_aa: CASNRWEQGPYF
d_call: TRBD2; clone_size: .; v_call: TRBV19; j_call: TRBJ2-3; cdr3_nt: TGTGCCAGTAGTGTCGCCCGCGGACTAGCGGGAGGGCCTCTGGTGAGCACAGATGCGCAGTATTTT; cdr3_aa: CASSVARGLAGGPLVSTDAQYF
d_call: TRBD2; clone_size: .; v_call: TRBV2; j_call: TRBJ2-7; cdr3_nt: TGTGCCAGCAGTGGGACTAGCGGGGCGGAGTGGAGGGAGCAGTACTTC; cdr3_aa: CASSGTSGAEWREQYF
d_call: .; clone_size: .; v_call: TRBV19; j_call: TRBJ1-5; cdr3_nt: TGTGCCAGTAGTACCGAGGACAGCCCATATAGCAATCAGCCCCAGCATTTT; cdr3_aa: CASSTEDSPYSNQPQHF
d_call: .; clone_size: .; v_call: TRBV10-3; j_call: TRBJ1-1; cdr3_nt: TGTGCCATCAGTGAGTCGCAGGAGAACACTGAAGCTTTCTTT; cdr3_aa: CAISESQENTEAFF
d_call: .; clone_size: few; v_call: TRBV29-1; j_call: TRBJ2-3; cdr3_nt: TGCAGCGTTGACACCGGCACAGATACGCAGTATTTT; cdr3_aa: CSVDTGTDTQYF